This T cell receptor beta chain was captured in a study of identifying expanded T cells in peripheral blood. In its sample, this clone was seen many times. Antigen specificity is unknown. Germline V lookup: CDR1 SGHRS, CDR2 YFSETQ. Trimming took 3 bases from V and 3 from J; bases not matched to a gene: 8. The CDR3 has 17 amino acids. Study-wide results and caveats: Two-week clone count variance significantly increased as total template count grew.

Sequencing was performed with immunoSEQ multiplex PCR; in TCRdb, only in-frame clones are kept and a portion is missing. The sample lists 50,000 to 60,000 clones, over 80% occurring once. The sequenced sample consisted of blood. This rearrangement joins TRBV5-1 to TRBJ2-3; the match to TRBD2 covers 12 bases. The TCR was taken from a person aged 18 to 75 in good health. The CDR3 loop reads CASSSKAGTSGTDTQYF. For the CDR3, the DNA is TGCGCCAGCAGCTCGAAAGCCGGGACTAGCGGGACAGATACGCAGTATTTT.